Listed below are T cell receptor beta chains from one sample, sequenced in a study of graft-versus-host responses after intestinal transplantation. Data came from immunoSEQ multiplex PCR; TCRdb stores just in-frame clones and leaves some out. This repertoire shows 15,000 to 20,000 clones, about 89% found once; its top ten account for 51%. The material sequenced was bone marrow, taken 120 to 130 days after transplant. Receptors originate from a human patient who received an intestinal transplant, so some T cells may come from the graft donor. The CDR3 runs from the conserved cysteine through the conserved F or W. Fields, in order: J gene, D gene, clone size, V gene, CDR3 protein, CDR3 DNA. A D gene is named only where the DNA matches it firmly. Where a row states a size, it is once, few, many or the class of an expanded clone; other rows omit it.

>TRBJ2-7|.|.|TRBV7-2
CASSFGQGSYEQYF
TGTGCCAGCAGCTTCGGGCAGGGGTCCTACGAGCAGTACTTC
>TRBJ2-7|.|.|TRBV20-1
CSASHYEQYF
TGCAGTGCTAGTCACTACGAGCAGTACTTC
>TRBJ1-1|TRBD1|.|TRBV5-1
CASRTGRSTEAFF
TGCGCCAGCCGGACAGGGCGGAGCACTGAAGCTTTCTTT
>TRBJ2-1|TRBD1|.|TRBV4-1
CASSHGTGWNEQFF
TGCGCCAGCAGCCATGGGACAGGGTGGAATGAGCAGTTCTTC
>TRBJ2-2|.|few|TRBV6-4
CASSDSTRGDTGELFF
TGTGCCAGCAGTGACTCGACGAGGGGAGACACCGGGGAGCTGTTTTTT
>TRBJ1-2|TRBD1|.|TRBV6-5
CASSYSPGQGAPAYTF
TGTGCCAGCAGTTACTCCCCTGGACAGGGGGCGCCAGCCTACACCTTC
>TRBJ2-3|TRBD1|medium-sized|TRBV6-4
CASSPGTGDTDTQYF
TGTGCCAGCAGTCCCGGGACAGGGGACACAGATACGCAGTATTTT
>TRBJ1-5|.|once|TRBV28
CASRLRDLNQPQHF
TGTGCCAGCAGGCTCCGGGACCTTAATCAGCCCCAGCATTTT
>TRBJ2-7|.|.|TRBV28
CASSLAVEGEQYF
TGTGCCAGCAGTTTAGCGGTGGAAGGGGAGCAGTACTTC
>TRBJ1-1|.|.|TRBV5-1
CASSLGTTNTEAFF
TGCGCCAGCAGCTTGGGGACAACTAACACTGAAGCTTTCTTT
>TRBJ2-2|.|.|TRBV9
CASSVPAGTFTGELFF
TGTGCCAGCAGCGTGCCCGCCGGGACATTTACCGGGGAGCTGTTTTTT
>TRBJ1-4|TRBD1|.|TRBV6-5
CASRLQGAYEKLFF
TGTGCCAGCAGGTTACAGGGGGCGTATGAAAAACTGTTTTTT
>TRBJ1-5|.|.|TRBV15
CATSRVRSNQPQHF
TGTGCCACCAGCAGAGTCCGGAGCAATCAGCCCCAGCATTTT
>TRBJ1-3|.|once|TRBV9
CASSVGPATSGNTIYF
TGTGCCAGCAGCGTGGGTCCGGCGACATCTGGAAACACCATATATTTT
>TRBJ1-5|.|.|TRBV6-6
CASSLTGRGEPQHF
TGTGCCAGCAGCTTAACGGGCAGGGGAGAGCCCCAGCATTTT
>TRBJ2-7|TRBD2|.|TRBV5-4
CASSSLIAGGPRDEQYF
TGTGCCAGCAGCTCTCTTATAGCGGGAGGGCCAAGGGACGAGCAGTACTTC
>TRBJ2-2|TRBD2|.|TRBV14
CASSSSPGLAGVAGELFF
TGTGCCAGCAGCTCTTCGCCGGGACTAGCGGGAGTAGCCGGGGAGCTGTTTTTT
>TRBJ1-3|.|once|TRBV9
CASSADPGPLTRRGNTIYF
TGTGCCAGCAGCGCAGACCCCGGGCCCTTAACTCGCAGAGGAAACACCATATATTTT